Listed here are 21 T cell receptor beta chains from one sample, sequenced in a study of regulatory T cells in long-lasting Graves disease. Time point denoted: newly diagnosed GD, antithyroid drugs for less than 3 months. PBMCs were the source of the RNA used for TCR sequencing. With iRepertoire HTBI primers and Arm-PCR of CDR3 regions, TCR beta libraries were built. TCRdb reprocessed the multiplex PCR reads with MiXCR, giving one entry per CDR3 protein. The profile shows 620,000 or so distinct CDR3 sequences, approximately 15% of them singletons. These same records also appear under a second study, on T cells in Graves' hyperthyroidism and ophthalmopathy.

The sample was peripheral blood mononuclear cells (PBMCs), taken at new diagnosis, from a patient treated with antithyroid drugs. These receptors originate from a woman in her 30s with Graves disease.

J is TRBJ2-1 and V is TRBV6-1; TRBD1 agrees at 10 bases. CDR1 is MNHNS and CDR2 is SASEGT in the germline V gene. The CDR3 is 15 amino acids. V was clipped by 6 bases and J by 6 bases; unmatched bases: 8. The CDR3 coding sequence is TGTGCCAGCAGATTTCGACAGGGGGCGGCCAATGAGCAGTTCTTC. It codes for CASRFRQGAANEQFF.

V is TRBV28 and J is TRBJ2-1; D remains ambiguous. The CDR3 extends over 15 amino acids. The V gene's germline CDR1 is MDHEN and CDR2 SYDVKM. Between the trimmed V and J ends, which lost 7 bases and 5 bases, there was a span of 18 bases. CDR3 in amino acids: CASNPRSFFNNEQFF. CDR3 nucleotide sequence: TGTGCCAGCAATCCCCGGAGTTTTTTTAACAATGAGCAGTTCTTC.

The chain uses TRBV28 and TRBJ2-7; 8 positions agree with TRBD2. Trimming at V came to 6 bases and at J to 6 bases, leaving 10 bases not matched to a gene. Looked up from germline, CDR1 is MDHEN and CDR2 is SYDVKM. This CDR3 is built from 14 residues. The CDR3 spells CASRTSVGRGEQYF. CDR3 sequence (DNA): TGTGCCAGCAGGACTAGCGTCGGGAGGGGCGAGCAGTACTTC.

The table lists this clonotype with a few counts. This chain links TRBV25-1 with TRBJ2-7; 11 bases align to TRBD1. Germline V CDR1 and CDR2: MGHDK, SYGVNS. The trim removed 6 bases at V and 9 bases at J, leaving 10 bases unmatched. The CDR3 spans 14 residues. As DNA, the CDR3 is TGTGCCAGCAGCGGGACAGGGGGTCCCATGTGGCAGTACTTC. It translates to CASSGTGGPMWQYF.

This clonotype came up many times. The V gene is TRBV2, the J gene TRBJ1-1; TRBD1 matches at 8 bases. J lost 1 base, V lost 7 bases, and 8 bases had no gene match. This CDR3 is built from 15 residues. Per germline, CDR1 SNHLY and CDR2 FYNNEI. The CDR3 DNA is TGTGCCAGCATCGGGCAGGGGGCATCGAACACTGAAGCTTTCTTT. Protein product: CASIGQGASNTEAFF.

This clonotype was found many times. V usage is TRBV6-1 and J usage is TRBJ2-2; 7 bases fit TRBD1. This CDR3 is 15 amino acids long. Trimming at V came to 6 bases and at J to 4 bases, leaving 8 bases not matched to a gene. In germline, CDR1 is MNHNS, CDR2 SASEGT. The CDR3 DNA follows: TGTGCCAGCAGATGGCAGTCAGGGGGCACCGGGGAGCTGTTTTTT. This translates into CASRWQSGGTGELFF.

This clonotype has ten or more counts. A junction end diverges from the germline sequence, so it may reflect a read error. The CDR3 loop reads CASSLQGMNTETFF. The CDR3 region has the DNA TGTGCCAGCAGTTTACAGGGAATGAACACTGAAACTTTCTTT. The chain couples TRBV28 to TRBJ1-1, with a tentative D call TRBD1 (5 bases). The CDR3 is 14 amino acids. Germline V gene data show CDR1 as MDHEN and CDR2 as SYDVKM.

This clonotype has more than one count but fewer than ten. The rearrangement links TRBV15 to TRBJ2-7; D possibly uses TRBD1 or TRBD2 (5 bases each). Trimming removed 0 bases from V and 9 bases from J, with 9 bases in between. The CDR3 runs 12 residues. Germline CDR1 LNHNV, CDR2 YYDKDF (reference sequence). CDR3 DNA: TGTGCCACCAGCAGAGATTTGGGACGGCAGTACTTC. This translates into CATSRDLGRQYF. Together with reference TRBV15 and TRBJ2-7, the CDR3 gives the full variable domain: DAMVIQNPRYQVTQFGKPVTLSCSQTLNHNVMYWYQQKSSQAPKLLFHYYDKDFNNEADTPDNFQSRRPNTSFCFLDIRSPGLGDTAMYLCATSRDLGRQYFGPGTRLTVT.

This clonotype showed up just a few times. The chain carries TRBV27 and TRBJ1-2, with D possibly matching TRBD1 (6 bases). The V and J ends lost 6 bases and 4 bases respectively, with 18 bases between them. The CDR3 runs to 15 residues. Germline CDR1 MNHEY, CDR2 SMNVEV (reference sequence). The CDR3, as DNA: TGTGCCAGCAGCCCTTCGGGAGGGGGGAGCTATGGCTACACCTTC. This encodes CASSPSGGGSYGYTF.

The sample holds many counts of this clonotype. The rearrangement uses TRBV3-1 and TRBJ1-1; D remains ambiguous. Trimming took off 0 bases at V and 10 bases at J, with 15 bases between the two ends. The CDR3 length is 14 residues. Per germline, CDR1 LGHDT and CDR2 YNNKEL (reference sequence). In nucleotides, the CDR3 is TGTGCCAGCAGCCAAGACGAGGGCAGATCCCCAGCTTTCTTT. Its protein is CASSQDEGRSPAFF.

This chain connects TRBV7-3 to TRBJ2-1, with D perhaps being TRBD1 or TRBD2 (5 bases each). V lost 3 bases to trimming and J lost 7 bases, with 16 bases between them. CDR3 length: 15 residues. The germline V gene encodes CDR1 SGHTA and CDR2 FQGTGA. The CDR3 sequence is CASSFRGLGVNEQFF. The CDR3, as DNA: TGTGCCAGCAGCTTCCGAGGGTTAGGGGTGAATGAGCAGTTCTTC.

The chain uses TRBV19 and TRBJ1-1; D is unclear. Germline CDR1 is LNHDA and CDR2 is SQIVND (reference sequence). This CDR3 contains 14 residues. Trimming removed 5 bases from V and 1 base from J, with 11 bases in between. CDR3 in amino acids: CASSLRGSNTEAFF. CDR3 sequence (DNA): TGTGCCAGTAGTCTGCGGGGTTCGAACACTGAAGCTTTCTTT.

This clonotype has a count of ten or more. The rearrangement joins TRBV6-1 to TRBJ1-1, with D tentatively TRBD1 (5 bases). This CDR3 is 15 amino acids long. Germline assignment: CDR1 MNHNS and CDR2 SASEGT. The ends were cut back, 4 bases at V and 4 bases at J, with 16 bases in the middle. This CDR3 reads CASSGPIQGSTEAFF. CDR3 DNA sequence: TGTGCCAGCAGTGGGCCCATCCAGGGTAGCACTGAAGCTTTCTTT.

This clonotype was seen repeatedly, ten times or more. The rearrangement joins TRBV7-6 to TRBJ2-1; D may be TRBD2 (5 bases). The CDR3 has 15 residues. The germline V and J ends were trimmed by 4 bases and 2 bases, with 12 bases remaining between them. Germline V gene data show CDR1 as SGHVS and CDR2 as FNYEAQ. The CDR3 is CASSSFSGTYNEQFF. In DNA form, the CDR3 reads TGTGCCAGCAGCTCTTTCAGCGGAACCTACAATGAGCAGTTCTTC.

This clonotype was detected ten times or more. The chain joins TRBV28 to TRBJ2-7; perhaps TRBD2 as D (6 bases). From germline, CDR1 is MDHEN and CDR2 SYDVKM. V was clipped by 3 bases and J by 3 bases, with 15 bases between them. The length of the CDR3 is 15 residues. CDR3 nucleotide sequence: TGTGCCAGCAGTTTCCCCCCCGGGAGCTACTACGAGCAGTACTTC. Protein sequence: CASSFPPGSYYEQYF.

A few counts support this clonotype. The CDR3 DNA reads as TGTGCCAGCAGTTACAACCCAAACACCGGGGAGCTGTTTTTT. It codes for CASSYNPNTGELFF. The chain recombines TRBV6-5 with TRBJ2-2; no clear D gene. Trimming shortened V by 2 bases and J by 2 bases, and 6 bases separated the two germline ends. This CDR3 contains 14 residues. Germline V CDR1 and CDR2: MNHEY, SVGAGI.

This clonotype was seen ten or more times. J is TRBJ2-7 and V is TRBV28; no firm D call. V lost 4 bases and J 0 bases, leaving 10 bases between the germline ends. The germline V gene encodes CDR1 MDHEN and CDR2 SYDVKM. CDR3 length: 14 residues. CDR3 protein: CASSSLPPSYEQYF. In nucleotides, the CDR3 is TGTGCCAGCAGTTCACTACCACCCTCCTACGAGCAGTACTTC.

This clonotype was recorded many times. This sequence joins TRBV28 and TRBJ2-1; a weak D match, TRBD1 (5 bases). V was shortened by 6 bases and J by 1 base, with 10 bases between the two germline ends. The germline gives CDR1 MDHEN, CDR2 SYDVKM. The CDR3 totals 14 residues. This CDR3 is CASRDNLSYNEQFF. Written as DNA, the CDR3 is TGTGCCAGCAGGGACAATCTTTCCTACAATGAGCAGTTCTTC.

The chain couples TRBV9 to TRBJ2-3; a possible D gene is TRBD1 (5 bases). The CDR3 spans 16 residues. From germline, CDR1 is SGDLS and CDR2 YYNGEE. V was shortened by 0 bases and J by 3 bases, with 14 bases between the two germline ends. CDR3: CASSVGLGDETDTQYF. Here the CDR3 DNA reads TGTGCCAGCAGCGTAGGCTTAGGGGATGAGACAGATACGCAGTATTTT. Looking up the rest from reference TRBV9 and TRBJ2-3 gives the full variable domain: DSGVTQTPKHLITATGQRVTLRCSPRSGDLSVYWYQQSLDQGLQFLIQYYNGEERAKGNILERFSAQQFPDLHSELNLSSLELGDSALYFCASSVGLGDETDTQYFGPGTRLTVL.

This clonotype occurred many times. This chain uses TRBV12-3 or TRBV12-4 with TRBJ1-4; no definite D call. The CDR3 is made up of 15 amino acids. Trimming pared 8 bases from V and 7 bases from J, leaving 20 bases between. CDR3 region: CASAPLSRLGEKLFF. The CDR3 nucleotides are TGTGCCAGCGCTCCACTCTCGAGACTTGGTGAAAAACTGTTTTTT.

To note about this clonotype: A read error is possible here, since a much larger clone lies one base away. The chain has TRBV12-3 or TRBV12-4 and TRBJ2-7; no reliable D call. CDR3 size: 16 residues. DNA for the CDR3: TGTGCCAGCAGTCCTTTCTCGGCAGGCACAAACTACGAGCAGCACTTC. This sequence encodes CASSPFSAGTNYEQHF.